These 11 T cell receptor beta chains originate from one sample sequenced in a study of tumour-infiltrating T cells in Burkitt lymphoma. Repertoires were generated with immunoSEQ multiplex PCR, while TCRdb's copy carries only in-frame clones and drops some. The table lists around 14,000 clones, roughly 77% of them singletons. Sequencing was done on a sample of tumor tissue. These TCRs come from a human donor with diffuse large B-cell lymphoma.

J is TRBJ2-1 and V is TRBV7-9; no firm D call. This CDR3 is built from 16 residues. From germline, CDR1 is SEHNR and CDR2 FQNEAQ (reference sequence). The V end lost 5 bases, the J end lost 0 bases, and 14 bases lay between the germline ends. CDR3 protein: CASSLGAMGSYNEQFF. DNA of the CDR3: TGTGCCAGCAGCCTCGGAGCTATGGGCTCCTACAATGAGCAGTTCTTC.

The gene calls are TRBV6-6 and TRBJ1-1, with unresolved D. Per the germline V gene, CDR1 is MNHNY and CDR2 is SVGAGI (reference sequence). V lost 6 bases and J lost 0, with 5 bases in between. The CDR3 loop spans 12 amino acids. The CDR3 protein is CASSPLNTEAFF. The CDR3 DNA is TGTGCCAGCAGCCCCCTGAACACTGAAGCTTTCTTT.

The V gene is TRBV19, the J gene TRBJ2-5; D unclear. Germline V gene data show CDR1 as LNHDA and CDR2 as SQIVND (reference sequence). Trimming removed 4 bases from V and 5 bases from J, with 17 bases in between. CDR3 length equals 15 residues. The CDR3 region is CASSTPLDLRETQYF. As DNA, the CDR3 is TGTGCCAGTAGTACTCCTTTGGATCTCCGGGAGACCCAGTACTTC.

The CDR3 DNA is TGTGCCAGCAGCGAACAGGGTAGAGAGACCCAGTACTTC. This sequence encodes CASSEQGRETQYF. This chain joins TRBV7-2 and TRBJ2-5, with D possibly TRBD1 on 6 matching bases. Germline CDR1 and CDR2: SGHTA and FQGNSA. V dropped 5 bases and J dropped 4 bases, with 11 bases sitting between them. CDR3 size: 13 residues.

The chain joins TRBV30 to TRBJ2-3, with unresolved D. The CDR3 loop spans 14 amino acids. Germline CDR1 is GTSNPN and CDR2 is SVGIG (reference sequence). Trimming left V 7 bases short and J 1 base short, with 15 bases between. The DNA of the CDR3 is TGTGCCTCTGCCCGTAACATCCGCACAGATACGCAGTATTTT. Amino acids: CASARNIRTDTQYF.

The rearrangement uses TRBV12-5 and TRBJ1-3; D uncertain. The CDR3 covers 15 residues. The V end lost 0 bases, the J end lost 4 bases, and 10 bases lay between the germline ends. Germline CDR1 and CDR2: LGHNT and FRNRAP. CDR3 nucleotide sequence: TGTGCTAGTGGTTTGGTGAGTCTGCTGGGAAACACCATATATTTT. Amino acids: CASGLVSLLGNTIYF. The whole variable domain, remainder taken from reference TRBV12-5 and TRBJ1-3, is DARVTQTPRHKVTEMGQEVTMRCQPILGHNTVFWYRQTMMQGLELLAYFRNRAPLDDSGMPKDRFSAEMPDATLATLKIQPSEPRDSAVYFCASGLVSLLGNTIYFGEGSWLTVV.

This clone is deemed medium-sized. The chain combines TRBV5-1 with TRBJ1-1; D gene uncertain. The CDR3 is 15 amino acids. With 0 bases removed from V and 5 bases from J, the gap between germline ends came to 14 bases. Germline CDR1 and CDR2: SGHRS and YFSETQ. CDR3 bases: TGCGCCAGCAGCTTGGCCGGGCAAGGGTCAACTGAAGCTTTCTTT. This translates into CASSLAGQGSTEAFF. The full variable domain, with the rest looked up from reference TRBV5-1 and TRBJ1-1, is KAGVTQTPRYLIKTRGQQVTLSCSPISGHRSVSWYQQTPGQGLQFLFEYFSETQRNKGNFPGRFSGRQFSNSRSEMNVSTLELGDSALYLCASSLAGQGSTEAFFGQGTRLTVV.

The rearrangement joins TRBV9 to TRBJ1-2; 7 positions agree with TRBD1. CDR3 length equals 16 residues. V gave up 3 bases and J gave up 2 bases; unmatched junction bases: 10. Germline V lookup: CDR1 SGDLS, CDR2 YYNGEE. The CDR3 loop is CASSAHNRGLNYGYTF. The DNA for the CDR3 is TGTGCCAGCAGCGCTCACAACAGGGGCTTGAACTATGGCTACACCTTC.

The chain uses TRBV6-5 and TRBJ1-1; D gene uncertain. Germline lookup yields CDR1 MNHEY and CDR2 SVGAGI. This CDR3 has 13 residues. Trimming took off 6 bases at V and 1 base at J, with 9 bases between the two ends. This CDR3 reads CASRVEWNTEAFF. The CDR3 region has the DNA TGTGCCAGCAGGGTCGAGTGGAACACTGAAGCTTTCTTT.

The chain has TRBV2 and TRBJ1-4; D uncertain. The germline V and J ends were trimmed by 4 bases and 13 bases, with 10 bases remaining between them. This CDR3 contains 11 residues. Germline CDR1 and CDR2: SNHLY and FYNNEI. This chain's CDR3 is CASSAGVSLFF. The CDR3 DNA reads as TGTGCCAGCAGTGCTGGGGTGTCACTGTTTTTT.

CDR3 amino acids: CASSPIPGTAVTF. CDR3 in DNA: TGTGCCAGCAGCCCAATACCAGGGACAGCCGTCACCTTC. J is TRBJ1-2 and V is TRBV14, with 7 bases identical to TRBD1. CDR3 length: 13 residues. Trimming cost V 4 bases and J 13 bases; bases outside gene matches: 12. Germline V CDR1 and CDR2: SGHDN, FVKESK. The whole variable domain, remainder taken from reference TRBV14 and TRBJ1-2, is EAGVTQFPSHSVIEKGQTVTLRCDPISGHDNLYWYRRVMGKEIKFLLHFVKESKQDESGMPNNRFLAERTGGTYSTLKVQPAELEDSGVYFCASSPIPGTAVTFGSGTRLTVV.